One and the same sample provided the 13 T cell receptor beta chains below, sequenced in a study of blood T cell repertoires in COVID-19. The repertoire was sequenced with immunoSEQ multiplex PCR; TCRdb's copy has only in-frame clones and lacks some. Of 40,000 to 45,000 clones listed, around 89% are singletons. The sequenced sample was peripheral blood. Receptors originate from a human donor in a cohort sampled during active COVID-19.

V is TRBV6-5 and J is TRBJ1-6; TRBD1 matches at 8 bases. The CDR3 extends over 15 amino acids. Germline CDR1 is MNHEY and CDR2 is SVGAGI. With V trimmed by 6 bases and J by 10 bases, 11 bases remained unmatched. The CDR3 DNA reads TGTGCCAGCAGACTCAGGACAGGGATGGGATCACCCCTCCACTTT. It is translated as CASRLRTGMGSPLHF.

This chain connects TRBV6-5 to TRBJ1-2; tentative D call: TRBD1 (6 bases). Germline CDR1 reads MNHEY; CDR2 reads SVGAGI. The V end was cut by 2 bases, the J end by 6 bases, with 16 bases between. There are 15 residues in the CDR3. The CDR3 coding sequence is TGTGCCAGCAGTTACCTTAGACAGGATAAGAATGGCTACACCTTC. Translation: CASSYLRQDKNGYTF.

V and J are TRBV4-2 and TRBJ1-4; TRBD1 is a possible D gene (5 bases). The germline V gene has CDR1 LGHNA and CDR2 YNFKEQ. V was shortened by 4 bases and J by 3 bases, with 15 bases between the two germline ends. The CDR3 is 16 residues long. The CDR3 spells CASSLEGDRANEKLFF. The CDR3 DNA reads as TGTGCCAGCAGCCTGGAAGGCGACAGAGCTAATGAAAAACTGTTTTTT.

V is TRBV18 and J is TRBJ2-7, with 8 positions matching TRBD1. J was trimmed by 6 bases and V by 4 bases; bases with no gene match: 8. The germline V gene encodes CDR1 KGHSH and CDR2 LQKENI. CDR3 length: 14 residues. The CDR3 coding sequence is TGTGCCAGCTCACTGGGGACAGGAGGTGTCGAGCAGTACTTC. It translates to CASSLGTGGVEQYF.

This CDR3 reads CASSPSWGHIEQYF. DNA for the CDR3: TGTGCCAGCAGCCCAAGCTGGGGGCATATCGAGCAGTACTTC. The chain combines TRBV4-2 with TRBJ2-7, with D possibly matching TRBD1 (6 bases). Per the germline V gene, CDR1 is LGHNA and CDR2 is YNFKEQ. The CDR3 consists of 14 residues. The V and J ends lost 4 bases and 6 bases respectively, with 16 bases between them.

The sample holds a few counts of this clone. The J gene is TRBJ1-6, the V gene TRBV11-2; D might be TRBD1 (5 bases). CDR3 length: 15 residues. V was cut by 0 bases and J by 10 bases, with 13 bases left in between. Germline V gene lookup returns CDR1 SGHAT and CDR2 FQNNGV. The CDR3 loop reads CASSLDMQGTSPLHF. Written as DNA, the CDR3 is TGTGCCAGCAGCTTAGATATGCAGGGAACCTCACCCCTCCACTTT.

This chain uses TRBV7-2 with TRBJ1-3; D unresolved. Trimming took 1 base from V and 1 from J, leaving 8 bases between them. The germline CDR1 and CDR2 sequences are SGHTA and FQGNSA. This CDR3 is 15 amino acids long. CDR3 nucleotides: TGTGCCAGCAGCTTAGGGACTGCGTCTGGAAACACCATATATTTT. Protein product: CASSLGTASGNTIYF.

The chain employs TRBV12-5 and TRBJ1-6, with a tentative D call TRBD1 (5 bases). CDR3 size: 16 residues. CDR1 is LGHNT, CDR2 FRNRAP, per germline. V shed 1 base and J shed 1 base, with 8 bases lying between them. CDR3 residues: CASGLAGTSYNSPLHF. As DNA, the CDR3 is TGTGCTAGTGGTTTGGCAGGGACTTCCTATAATTCACCCCTCCACTTT.

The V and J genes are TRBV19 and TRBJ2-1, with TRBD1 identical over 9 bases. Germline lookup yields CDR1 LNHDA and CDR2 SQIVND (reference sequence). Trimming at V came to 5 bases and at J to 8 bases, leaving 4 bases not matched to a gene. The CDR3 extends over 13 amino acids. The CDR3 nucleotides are TGTGCCAGTAGTGTGGACAGGGGTTATGAGCAGTTCTTC. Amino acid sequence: CASSVDRGYEQFF.

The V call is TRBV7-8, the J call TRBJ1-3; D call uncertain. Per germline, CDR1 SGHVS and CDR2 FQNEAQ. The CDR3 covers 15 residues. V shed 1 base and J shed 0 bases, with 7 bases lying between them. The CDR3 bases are TGTGCCAGCAGCTTAGACCCAGACTCTGGAAACACCATATATTTT. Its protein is CASSLDPDSGNTIYF. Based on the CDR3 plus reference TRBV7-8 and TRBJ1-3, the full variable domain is GAGVSQSPRYKVAKRGQDVALRCDPISGHVSLFWYQQALGQGPEFLTYFQNEAQLDKSGLPSDRFFAERPEGSVSTLKIQRTQQEDSAVYLCASSLDPDSGNTIYFGEGSWLTVV.

The CDR3 region has the DNA TGCAGCGCCACAGCGAACACTGAAGCTTTCTTT. Translating gives CSATANTEAFF. The V gene is TRBV29-1, the J gene TRBJ1-1; the D is unclear. CDR1 and CDR2 (germline): SQVTM, ANQGSEA. Trimming left V 7 bases short and J 1 base short, with 7 bases between. The CDR3 is made up of 11 amino acids.

The CDR3 protein is CASSVRLGVAGELFF. CDR3 nucleotide sequence: TGTGCCAGCAGCGTTCGTTTAGGGGTAGCCGGGGAGCTGTTTTTT. V usage is TRBV9 and J usage is TRBJ2-2; D possibly corresponds to TRBD1 (5 bases). Germline lookup yields CDR1 SGDLS and CDR2 YYNGEE. The CDR3 covers 15 residues. The germline V and J ends were trimmed by 2 bases and 6 bases, with 14 bases remaining between them.

This CDR3 is CASSLLGGSVGETQYF. The CDR3 DNA is TGTGCCAGCAGTTTGCTAGGGGGTAGCGTCGGGGAGACCCAGTACTTC. The rearrangement uses TRBV27 and TRBJ2-5, with D possibly TRBD1 on 6 matching bases. There are 16 residues in the CDR3. V lost 3 bases and J 5 bases, leaving 19 bases between the germline ends. Germline-derived CDR1 and CDR2 are MNHEY and SMNVEV (reference sequence).